The T cell receptor (beta chain) under discussion was sequenced for a study of graft-versus-host responses after intestinal transplantation. For the study at large: Recipients across the board were started on anti-thymocyte globulin induction, then kept on tacrolimus and steroids for approximately three years. The study's findings and limits: Early post-transplant HvG declines were associated with peak circulating GvH clone levels. The marrow of recipients harbored GvH clones, and ileum or blood showed some of them first.

Of note for this clone: Its antigen is not known.

Here immunoSEQ multiplex PCR was the method, and the copy in TCRdb shows in-frame clones only, minus some. Altogether about 110,000 clones are present, roughly 95% being singletons, with the ten largest covering about 0.54%. The V gene's germline CDR1 is MGHRA and CDR2 YSYEKL. Deletions cut 0 bases from V and 6 bases from J, with 12 bases between. This CDR3 comprises 15 residues. This rearrangement joins TRBV4-1 to TRBJ1-5; D is possibly TRBD1 (6 bases). The source material was unstimulated CD8+ T cells sorted from spleen or lymph node cells, sampled before intestinal transplant. The TCR was taken from a human donor who received an intestinal transplant. DNA for the CDR3: TGCGCCAGCAGCCAAGATAGGGGGGATGGTCAGCCCCAGCATTTT. Its protein product is CASSQDRGDGQPQHF.